The clone carrying this T cell receptor (beta chain) was recorded only once. Treatment indicated: roughly 20 received Ad26.COV2.S at low or high dose, single or two shots; about 5 received placebo; per-sample allocation not given. Collection of the samples took place on day 63 after the first injection of vaccine or placebo. An 18-55-year-old adult in Boston served as donor. Repertoires were generated with immunoSEQ multiplex PCR, while TCRdb's copy carries only in-frame clones and drops some. Seen here are fewer than 500,000 clones, about 90% observed once, and the top ten hold around 4.5%. Trimming took 1 base from V and 3 from J; bases not matched to a gene: 12. CDR1 and CDR2 from the germline V gene are LGHDT and YNNKEL (reference sequence). The CDR3 contains 18 residues. The data derive from a study of Ad26.COV2.S vaccination and SARS-CoV-2 variants. Across the study: Sample donor was a member of the COV1001 Ad26.COV2.S trial arm.

This material consisted of peripheral blood, taken in a trial of Ad26.COV2.S vaccine versus placebo. This clonotype was obtained from a person between 18 and 65 years old who received the Ad26.COV2.S COVID-19 vaccine or a placebo. The rearrangement links TRBV3-1 (or the pseudogene TRBV3-2) to TRBJ2-5; 9 bases line up with TRBD2. In DNA, the CDR3 is TGTGCCAGCAGCCAAGTGTATGCTAGCGGGACCCAGGAAGAGACCCAGTACTTC. This translates into CASSQVYASGTQEETQYF.